A single sample gave rise to the 30 T cell receptor beta chains below, sequenced in a study of monozygotic twins with inflammatory bowel disease. With the 5' RACE reads reprocessed, TCRdb shows one record per CDR3 protein and no DNA. Its table records 300,000 to 400,000 distinct CDR3 sequences. The specimen was blood. The source is a human donor with ulcerative colitis or Crohn's disease, or a healthy co-twin of an affected twin (not recorded which).

This chain uses TRBV5-1 with TRBJ2-7; without DNA, the TCRdb call of TRBD2 cannot be checked. This CDR3 region has 15 residues. Germline V lookup: CDR1 SGHRS, CDR2 YFSETQ. This chain's CDR3 is CASSLLGLAPDEQYF.

This rearrangement joins TRBV23-1 to TRBJ2-1. TRBV23-1 is an ORF for which the function is uncertain. The CDR3 spans 15 residues. CDR3 in amino acids: CASSQGQVHYNEQFF.

The CDR3 loop reads CASSYVGESYGYTF. The chain couples TRBV6-6 to TRBJ1-2. The CDR3 runs to 14 residues. Germline CDR1 is MNHNY and CDR2 is SVGAGI (reference sequence).

The chain recombines TRBV5-1 with TRBJ1-2. The CDR3 extends over 14 amino acids. Germline V gene sequence: CDR1 SGHRS, CDR2 YFSETQ. CDR3 residues: CASSLWQAFDGYTF.

The V and J genes are TRBV5-1 and TRBJ2-7; as DNA is missing, the TRBD2 call by TCRdb cannot be tested. This CDR3 has 15 residues. Per the germline V gene, CDR1 is SGHRS and CDR2 is YFSETQ. The CDR3 loop reads CASSPGLAGGYEQYF.

This chain's CDR3 is CASSEDDRGGYTF. The rearrangement joins TRBV25-1 to TRBJ1-2; there is no DNA to check the TCRdb D call of TRBD1. Germline V gene data show CDR1 as MGHDK and CDR2 as SYGVNS. CDR3 size: 13 residues.

CDR3 residues: CSARVSGKSYEQYF. The chain couples TRBV20-1 to TRBJ2-7; there is no DNA to check the TCRdb D call of TRBD2. Germline CDR1 DFQATT, CDR2 SNEGSKA (reference sequence). CDR3 length: 14 residues.

This sequence joins TRBV7-9 and TRBJ1-1. Germline-derived CDR1 and CDR2 are SEHNR and FQNEAQ (reference sequence). This CDR3 region has 12 residues. CDR3 protein: CASSLGTPEAFF.

The chain employs TRBV6-5 and TRBJ2-4. This CDR3 spans 13 amino acids. Germline assignment: CDR1 MNHEY and CDR2 SVGAGI. The chain's CDR3 is CASSYSSKNIQYF.

This chain uses TRBV10-3 with TRBJ1-3. Germline V gene sequence: CDR1 ENHRY, CDR2 SYGVKD. The CDR3 is made up of 15 amino acids. The CDR3 sequence: CAISSGYGSGNTIYF.

This sequence joins TRBV5-1 and TRBJ1-1; TCRdb reports TRBD1, a call that lacks DNA to check it against. This CDR3 is 14 amino acids long. Germline CDR1 is SGHRS and CDR2 is YFSETQ. CDR3 in amino acids: CASSLEGGNTEAFF.

This chain's CDR3 is CASSLVRGELSQYF. V gene TRBV5-1 combines with J gene TRBJ2-5; without DNA, the TCRdb call of TRBD1 cannot be checked. Germline V gene lookup returns CDR1 SGHRS and CDR2 YFSETQ. The CDR3 spans 14 residues. Variable domain in full (rest from reference TRBV5-1 and TRBJ2-5): KAGVTQTPRYLIKTRGQQVTLSCSPISGHRSVSWYQQTPGQGLQFLFEYFSETQRNKGNFPGRFSGRQFSNSRSEMNVSTLELGDSALYLCASSLVRGELSQYFGPGTRLLVL.

CDR3: CASSPYRTLSATDTQYF. The chain carries TRBV28 and TRBJ2-3; TCRdb lists TRBD2, though no DNA is available to test this call. Germline V lookup: CDR1 MDHEN, CDR2 SYDVKM. This CDR3 region has 17 residues.

This chain uses TRBV11-2 with TRBJ2-5; with no DNA, the TCRdb D assignment of TRBD1 cannot be verified. The CDR3 sequence is 16 residues long. Germline assignment: CDR1 SGHAT and CDR2 FQNNGV. This CDR3 reads CASSLMLRTGEETQYF.

The CDR3 region is CASSPRGGDGYTF. The chain links TRBV7-2 to TRBJ1-2; TCRdb lists TRBD1, though no DNA is available to test this call. Germline-derived CDR1 and CDR2 are SGHTA and FQGNSA. The CDR3 is made up of 13 amino acids.

This chain uses TRBV7-2 with TRBJ1-5; the D call of TRBD1 rests on TCRdb alone, since no DNA is present to check it. There are 15 residues in the CDR3. Germline-derived CDR1 and CDR2 are SGHTA and FQGNSA. This CDR3 is CASRWGGLSNQPQHF.

This CDR3 is CASSTPGQGDSPLHF. V gene TRBV7-9 combines with J gene TRBJ1-6; TCRdb names TRBD1, which stays unverified in the absence of DNA. This CDR3 is 15 amino acids long. Looked up from germline, CDR1 is SEHNR and CDR2 is FQNEAQ (reference sequence).

The chain carries TRBV10-3 and TRBJ2-3; TCRdb's D call, TRBD1, is unchecked because there is no DNA. CDR1 is ENHRY and CDR2 is SYGVKD in the germline V gene. This CDR3 has 14 amino acids. The CDR3 region is CAIMEDRGTDTQYF.

The CDR3 loop reads CASSAKETGDSPLHF. The genes are TRBV6-1 and TRBJ1-6; there is no DNA to check the TCRdb D call of TRBD1. Germline V lookup: CDR1 MNHNS, CDR2 SASEGT. The CDR3 covers 15 residues.

V and J are TRBV20-1 and TRBJ2-3; TCRdb's assignment of TRBD1 cannot be checked, as there is no DNA. CDR1 and CDR2 (germline): DFQATT, SNEGSKA (reference sequence). The CDR3 loop spans 12 amino acids. CDR3 in amino acids: CSAIGATDTQYF.

V gene TRBV27 combines with J gene TRBJ2-3; TCRdb designates TRBD2, a call that cannot be tested without DNA. The CDR3 runs to 14 residues. Germline assignment: CDR1 MNHEY and CDR2 SMNVEV (reference sequence). The CDR3 sequence is CASSSGVAGDTQYF.

The CDR3 is CSARDPRADTQYF. This sequence joins TRBV20-1 and TRBJ2-3. The CDR3 has 13 residues. Per the germline V gene, CDR1 is DFQATT and CDR2 is SNEGSKA (reference sequence).

The chain couples TRBV29-1 to TRBJ2-3; TCRdb calls TRBD1, which cannot be checked without DNA. Germline V lookup: CDR1 SQVTM, CDR2 ANQGSEA. CDR3 length equals 11 residues. CDR3 region: CSVEPRDTQYF.

V usage is TRBV10-2 and J usage is TRBJ2-1; TCRdb's D call, TRBD1, is unchecked because there is no DNA. The CDR3 sequence is 16 residues long. Germline CDR1 WSHSY, CDR2 SAAADI. The CDR3 protein is CASSEYAGTAYNEQFF.

The rearrangement links TRBV7-9 to TRBJ2-7; as DNA is missing, the TRBD1 call by TCRdb cannot be tested. The CDR3 totals 15 residues. In germline, CDR1 is SEHNR, CDR2 FQNEAQ (reference sequence). CDR3 loop: CASSLGYLRTGEQYF. The full variable domain, its missing parts supplied by reference TRBV7-9 and TRBJ2-7, is DTGVSQNPRHKITKRGQNVTFRCDPISEHNRLYWYRQTLGQGPEFLTYFQNEAQLEKSRLLSDRFSAERPKGSFSTLEIQRTEQGDSAMYLCASSLGYLRTGEQYFGPGTRLTVT.

Here the CDR3 reads CASSFGDNTEAFF. The chain combines TRBV5-1 with TRBJ1-1. Germline CDR1 and CDR2: SGHRS and YFSETQ. The CDR3 spans 13 residues.

This rearrangement joins TRBV7-2 to TRBJ2-2. CDR3 length: 13 residues. Germline V lookup: CDR1 SGHTA, CDR2 FQGNSA. The CDR3: CASSLSITGELFF.

The rearrangement links TRBV19 to TRBJ1-1. Germline values: CDR1 LNHDA, CDR2 SQIVND (reference sequence). The CDR3 loop spans 14 amino acids. This CDR3 reads CASSPTIREAEAFF.

CDR3 amino acids: CASAPGDILHEAFF. V gene TRBV12-5 combines with J gene TRBJ1-1; without DNA, the TCRdb call of TRBD1 cannot be checked. This CDR3 is 14 amino acids long. Germline V gene lookup returns CDR1 LGHNT and CDR2 FRNRAP.

The chain carries TRBV7-9 and TRBJ2-2; TCRdb returns TRBD1, unconfirmable since there is no DNA. Per the germline V gene, CDR1 is SEHNR and CDR2 is FQNEAQ (reference sequence). The length of the CDR3 is 15 residues. The chain's CDR3 is CASSHPGAYTGELFF. The entire variable domain, with the rest obtained from reference TRBV7-9 and TRBJ2-2, is as follows: DTGVSQNPRHKITKRGQNVTFRCDPISEHNRLYWYRQTLGQGPEFLTYFQNEAQLEKSRLLSDRFSAERPKGSFSTLEIQRTEQGDSAMYLCASSHPGAYTGELFFGEGSRLTVL.